This section outlines one T cell receptor beta chain sequence together with its context. These data originate in a study of blood T cell repertoires in COVID-19. Overall study: Donors in the United States, Italy and Spain gave samples during acute or convalescent COVID-19. PBMCs, B-cell-depleted T cells, or T cells provided the cDNA or gDNA that made up the material.

As handled by the study authors: For nucleated cells, counts were estimated from reference gene primer amplification. Measured with immunoSEQ multiplex PCR; TCRdb has only the in-frame clones, and not every one. V, J and clone size are those of that table, while D and trimming were read from the DNA. This sample carries about 80,000 clones, roughly 88% of them seen once, and the ten largest clones take 6% to 7.5%. Trimming shortened V by 5 bases and J by 0 bases, and 16 bases separated the two germline ends. Germline CDR1 is LNHDA and CDR2 is SQIVND (reference sequence). This CDR3 contains 16 residues.

This rearrangement joins TRBV19 to TRBJ1-1; D may be TRBD1 (5 bases). The receptor comes from a woman aged 80 or over with acute or convalescent COVID-19. Sequenced input: peripheral blood. The CDR3 reads CASSSPGRRMNTEAFF. The CDR3 nucleotides read TGTGCCAGTAGTTCCCCAGGGCGGAGAATGAACACTGAAGCTTTCTTT.